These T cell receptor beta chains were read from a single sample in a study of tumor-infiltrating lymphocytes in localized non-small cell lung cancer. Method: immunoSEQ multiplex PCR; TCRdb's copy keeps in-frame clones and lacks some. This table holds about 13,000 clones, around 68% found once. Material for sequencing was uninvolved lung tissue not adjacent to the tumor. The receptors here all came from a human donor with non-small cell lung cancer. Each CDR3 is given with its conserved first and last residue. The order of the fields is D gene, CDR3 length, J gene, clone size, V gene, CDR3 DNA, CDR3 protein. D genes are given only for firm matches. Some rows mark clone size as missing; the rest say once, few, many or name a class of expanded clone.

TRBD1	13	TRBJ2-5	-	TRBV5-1	TGCGCCAGCTGCACGACAGGGGGAGAGACCCAGTACTTC	CASCTTGGETQYF
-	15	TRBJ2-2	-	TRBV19	TGTGCCAGTAGTATCGGGGCTTCGGGCACCGGGGAGCTGTTTTTT	CASSIGASGTGELFF
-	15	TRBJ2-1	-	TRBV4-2	TGTGCCAGCAGCCAAGAAGAGGGCTCCTACAATGAGCAGTTCTTC	CASSQEEGSYNEQFF
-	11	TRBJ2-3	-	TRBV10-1	TGCGCCAGCCGGAGGGGAGATACGCAGTATTTT	CASRRGDTQYF
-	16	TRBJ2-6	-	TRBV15	TGTGCCACCAGCAGAGCCAGGTACTCTGGGGCCAACGTCCTGACTTTC	CATSRARYSGANVLTF
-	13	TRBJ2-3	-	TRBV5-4	TGTGCCAGCAGCTTGGAGGGGCCCGAAGCGCAGTATTTT	CASSLEGPEAQYF
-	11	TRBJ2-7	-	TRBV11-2	TGTGCCAGCAGCTGGGGACGGTGGCAGTACTTC	CASSWGRWQYF
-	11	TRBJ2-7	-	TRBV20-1	TGCAGTGTCAGTAGCTCCTACGAGCAGTACTTC	CSVSSSYEQYF
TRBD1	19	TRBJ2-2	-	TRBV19	TGTGCCAGTAGTATTCTTGGACAGGGTTTGGTTGGAGACACCGGGGAGCTGTTTTTT	CASSILGQGLVGDTGELFF
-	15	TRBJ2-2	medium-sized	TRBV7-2	TGTGCCAGCTCATCTTTGGGTGGAGGGATCGGGGAGCTGTTTTTT	CASSSLGGGIGELFF
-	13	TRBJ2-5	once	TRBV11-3	TGTGCCAGCAGCTCTCAGAACCTGGAGACCCAGTACTTC	CASSSQNLETQYF
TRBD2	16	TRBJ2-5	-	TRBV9	TGTGCCAGCAGCCCCCGGACTAGCGGGGGCGGAGAGACCCAGTACTTC	CASSPRTSGGGETQYF